The 15 T cell receptor beta chains presented below share a single source sample, sequenced in a study of graft-versus-host responses after intestinal transplantation. Antigen specificity for these receptors is unknown. The assay was immunoSEQ multiplex PCR, and TCRdb's table has in-frame clones only and misses some. The sample records 90,000 to 130,000 clones, 85% to 95% being singletons. The specimen comprised unstimulated CD8+ T cells sorted from spleen or lymph node cells, sampled before transplant. All receptors come from a human donor who was the organ donor for an intestinal transplant.

The V gene is TRBV29-1, the J gene TRBJ2-7, with TRBD2 matching over 8 bases. Germline V gives CDR1 SQVTM, CDR2 ANQGSEA. The ends lost 4 bases at V and 4 bases at J; junction bases unmatched: 9. The CDR3 is made up of 14 amino acids. CDR3 nucleotides: TGCAGCGTTGGGCTCGGGAGGGCCTCGTACGAGCAGTACTTC. Encoded protein: CSVGLGRASYEQYF.

The genes are TRBV5-6 and TRBJ1-1; D uncertain. Between the trimmed V and J ends, which lost 2 bases and 6 bases, there was a span of 5 bases. This CDR3 is 11 amino acids long. The V gene's germline CDR1 is SGHDT and CDR2 YYEEEE. CDR3 in DNA: TGTGCCAGCAGCTTTGGTTCTGAAGCTTTCTTT. Translated: CASSFGSEAFF.

The rearrangement uses TRBV11-2 and TRBJ2-1; the D gene is possibly TRBD2 (6 bases). The V end lost 5 bases, the J end lost 5 bases, and 10 bases lay between the germline ends. The CDR3 runs to 13 residues. CDR1 and CDR2 from the germline V gene are SGHAT and FQNNGV. This chain's CDR3 is CASSPGTHNEQFF. CDR3 nucleotides: TGTGCCAGCAGCCCTGGGACTCACAATGAGCAGTTCTTC.

The chain employs TRBV5-1 and TRBJ2-3; weak D call: TRBD1 (6 bases). The CDR3 runs 15 residues. V lost 0 bases to trimming and J lost 4 bases, with 12 bases between them. Looked up from germline, CDR1 is SGHRS and CDR2 is YFSETQ. For the CDR3, the DNA is TGCGCCAGCAGCTTGGAAGGGGGTAGGGCAGATACGCAGTATTTT. Translation: CASSLEGGRADTQYF. The entire variable domain, with the rest obtained from reference TRBV5-1 and TRBJ2-3, is as follows: KAGVTQTPRYLIKTRGQQVTLSCSPISGHRSVSWYQQTPGQGLQFLFEYFSETQRNKGNFPGRFSGRQFSNSRSEMNVSTLELGDSALYLCASSLEGGRADTQYFGPGTRLTVL.

J is TRBJ2-7 and V is TRBV7-9; D gene uncertain. Trimming left V 5 bases short and J 2 bases short, with 10 bases between. Germline values: CDR1 SEHNR, CDR2 FQNEAQ (reference sequence). The CDR3 consists of 13 residues. CDR3 loop: CASSPRGAYEQYF. In nucleotides, the CDR3 is TGTGCCAGCAGCCCCCGCGGCGCCTACGAGCAGTACTTC.

J is TRBJ2-7 and V is TRBV10-3; 10 bases match TRBD2. V shed 6 bases, J shed 0 bases, and the junction held 5 bases outside the gene matches. This CDR3 region has 15 residues. The V gene's germline CDR1 is ENHRY and CDR2 SYGVKD. The CDR3 loop is CAIRMGLASSYEQYF. CDR3 nucleotide sequence: TGTGCCATCAGAATGGGACTAGCGAGCTCCTACGAGCAGTACTTC.

J is TRBJ1-3 and V is TRBV6-5, with 8 positions matching TRBD1. V was clipped by 5 bases and J by 0 bases; unmatched bases: 0. Germline CDR1 and CDR2: MNHEY and SVGAGI. The CDR3 is 14 residues long. The CDR3 loop reads CASSGTGSGNTIYF. CDR3 nucleotides: TGTGCCAGCAGTGGGACAGGCTCTGGAAACACCATATATTTT.

The chain links TRBV21-1 to TRBJ2-5; the D segment call TRBD2 is taken from the table without a DNA check. TRBV21-1 is a listed pseudogene. This CDR3 is built from 11 residues. The CDR3 loop reads CASSKLQTQYF. CDR3 nucleotide sequence: TGTGCCAGCAGCAAACTCCAGACCCAGTACTTC.

V is TRBV15 and J is TRBJ2-1; no definite D call. Germline CDR1 and CDR2: LNHNV and YYDKDF (reference sequence). The CDR3 is made up of 17 amino acids. The V end lost 0 bases, the J end lost 0 bases, and 12 bases lay between the germline ends. The CDR3 nucleotides are TGTGCCACCAGCAGAGAATCGTACCGGAGCTCCTACAATGAGCAGTTCTTC. Translated: CATSRESYRSSYNEQFF.

This clone appeared once. The chain uses TRBV4-3 and TRBJ2-1; 7 bases line up with TRBD1. The CDR3 contains 16 residues. Germline V gives CDR1 LGHNA, CDR2 YSLEER. Unmatched junction bases numbered 4, after V lost 1 base and J lost 1 base. CDR3 DNA sequence: TGCGCCAGCAGCCAAGCCTACAGGGGTTCCTACAATGAGCAGTTCTTC. This gives the protein CASSQAYRGSYNEQFF.

The rearrangement links TRBV6-6 to TRBJ1-2; 7 bases fit TRBD1. There are 14 residues in the CDR3. The V gene end was trimmed by 5 bases and the J gene end by 4 bases; junction bases not matched to a gene: 7. CDR1 and CDR2 (germline): MNHNY, SVGAGI (reference sequence). In DNA, the CDR3 is TGTGCCAGCAGTATTCGGCGGGACAGCTATGGCTACACCTTC. Translated, it gives CASSIRRDSYGYTF.

The chain has TRBV11-2 and TRBJ2-7; 10 bases are a match to TRBD2. Trimming cost V 5 bases and J 6 bases; bases outside gene matches: 4. Germline V lookup: CDR1 SGHAT, CDR2 FQNNGV. The CDR3 consists of 13 residues. The CDR3 DNA follows: TGTGCCAGCAGCCCTCGGACTAGCGGCGAGCAGTACTTC. Residues: CASSPRTSGEQYF.

The gene calls are TRBV5-4 and TRBJ2-5; TRBD2 aligns across 11 bases. The CDR3 totals 16 residues. The ends lost 0 bases at V and 0 bases at J; junction bases unmatched: 1. CDR1 and CDR2 (germline): SGHNT, YYREEE (reference sequence). CDR3 amino acids: CASSLAGLADQETQYF. The CDR3 bases are TGTGCCAGCAGCTTGGCGGGACTAGCGGACCAAGAGACCCAGTACTTC.

This chain links TRBV7-2 with TRBJ2-7, with TRBD2 matching over 7 bases. Germline CDR1 reads SGHTA; CDR2 reads FQGNSA. The CDR3 contains 15 residues. V dropped 2 bases and J dropped 2; count of bases not matched to a gene: 6. CDR3 DNA sequence: TGTGCCAGCAGCTTAACGGCGGGACTACCCTACGAGCAGTACTTC. This encodes CASSLTAGLPYEQYF. Supplemented by reference TRBV7-2 and TRBJ2-7, the full variable domain reads GAGVSQSPSNKVTEKGKDVELRCDPISGHTALYWYRQSLGQGLEFLIYFQGNSAPDKSGLPSDRFSAERTGGSVSTLTIQRTQQEDSAVYLCASSLTAGLPYEQYFGPGTRLTVT.

V gene TRBV28 combines with J gene TRBJ1-5; D unresolved. V was clipped by 2 bases and J by 2 bases, with 16 bases between them. CDR1 and CDR2 (germline): MDHEN, SYDVKM. The CDR3 totals 17 residues. The CDR3 bases are TGTGCCAGCAGTTTAGGTTTGTGGGGATCGGGCAATCAGCCCCAGCATTTT. It yields the protein CASSLGLWGSGNQPQHF.